The entry that follows covers one T cell receptor (beta chain) sequence. This CDR3 is built from 14 residues. Germline V CDR1 and CDR2: MNHEY, SVGEGT. The ends lost 2 bases at V and 5 bases at J; junction bases unmatched: 4. The data were taken from a study of response to subunit inactivated influenza vaccine. TCRdb reprocessed the RT-PCR reads via MiXCR and lists one record per CDR3 protein. The sample lists over 750,000 distinct CDR3 sequences; about 20% were seen once. The specimen was PBMCs from blood, collected more than 4 days after vaccination. This clonotype was sampled from a man aged 45-65 years who received an inactivated influenza vaccine. This chain connects TRBV6-2 or TRBV6-3 to TRBJ2-5; 8 bases are a match to TRBD2. Written as DNA, the CDR3 is TGTGCCAGCAGTTACGTCGCGGGAGGCGAGACCCAGTACTTC. Amino acids: CASSYVAGGETQYF.